Reported below is one T cell receptor beta chain. These data are taken from a study of identical twins. Per germline, CDR1 SGHRS and CDR2 YFSETQ. Between the trimmed V and J ends, which lost 4 bases and 6 bases, there was a span of 23 bases. The CDR3 runs to 16 residues. TCRdb reanalysed the 5' RACE reads using MiXCR and keeps one entry per CDR3 protein. The sample carries 400,000 to 500,000 distinct CDR3 sequences, under 20% recorded once. Sequencing used naive T cells sorted from blood. The receptor comes from a man in his fifties in good health. The V gene is TRBV5-1, the J gene TRBJ2-7, with a possible D match to TRBD2 (7 bases). The CDR3 is CASSLNGLGGGTEQYF. The CDR3 DNA is TGCGCCAGCAGCCTAAATGGACTAGGAGGGGGTACCGAGCAGTACTTC.